The rows below give T cell receptor beta chains drawn from one sample of a study of T-cell reconstitution after alpha-beta-depleted transplantation in children. MiXCR was run by TCRdb on the PCR reads, yielding one entry per CDR3 protein. The sample comprises more than 25,000 distinct CDR3 sequences, over 5% of which are singletons, and about 7% rests with the top ten. The sequencing here drew on PBMCs, mostly from graft donor cells, taken 180 days after TCRalphabeta/CD19-depleted stem cell transplant. The receptors stem from a male patient younger than 18 who had a stem cell transplant for acute myeloid leukemia, so the T cells may come from the graft donor. Each CDR3 is given without its conserved first and last residue. A D gene is named only where the DNA matches it firmly. The size entry is marked missing in some rows and otherwise reads once, few, many or a size class.

-	TRBV25-1	many	TRBJ1-6	ASGSGGGGSPLH
-	TRBV6-2/TRBV6-3	many	TRBJ2-1	ASSYPYSGLNEQF
-	TRBV2	medium-sized	TRBJ1-5	ASSVQPTGVFSNQPQH
-	TRBV4-3	many	TRBJ2-1	ASSQGLAFHEQF
-	TRBV2	many	TRBJ2-1	ASSAYYNEQF
-	TRBV20-1	many	TRBJ1-2	SARPLTGDGYT
-	TRBV5-1	many	TRBJ2-6	ASSLELFSGANVLT
-	TRBV6-1	-	TRBJ2-7	ASRSQRTPAYEQY
TRBD1	TRBV28	many	TRBJ1-1	ASSLLGGQGFHTEAF
TRBD1	TRBV12-3/TRBV12-4	large	TRBJ1-1	ASRTGGPAF
-	TRBV27	many	TRBJ2-7	ASGPSGKNNEQY
-	TRBV9	many	TRBJ2-2	ASSVEGGPYGELF
TRBD2	TRBV19	-	TRBJ2-5	ASSIAASGSEQTQY
-	TRBV5-1	medium-sized	TRBJ2-3	ASARSSSTDTQY
-	TRBV6-5	many	TRBJ2-3	ASSYGRDGTDTQY
TRBD2	TRBV12-3/TRBV12-4	-	TRBJ2-1	ASTLGLAGTLLTYNEQF
-	TRBV24-1	many	TRBJ2-1	ATSDGEGGYNEQF
-	TRBV5-1	medium-sized	TRBJ2-5	ASSLAGYQETQY
-	TRBV7-2	medium-sized	TRBJ2-3	ASSFSFRGPTDTQY
TRBD1	TRBV29-1	many	TRBJ2-7	SVEDSGTGVRYEQY
-	TRBV11-2	many	TRBJ2-7	ASSLEGNRQIPNLQY
TRBD1	TRBV7-8	many	TRBJ2-1	ASSLSLYRGSYNEQF
TRBD1	TRBV7-8	many	TRBJ1-2	ASSYWTGGYGYT
TRBD2	TRBV7-9	many	TRBJ2-7	ASSFATGTSGNDEQY
-	TRBV7-9	many	TRBJ2-2	ASSSQATGELF
-	TRBV6-1	many	TRBJ1-1	ASSERAEIRF
-	TRBV24-1	many	TRBJ2-2	ATSSSRQVNTGELF
-	TRBV28	-	TRBJ1-5	ASRTAPRAGGNQPQH
TRBD1	TRBV6-5	many	TRBJ2-7	ASSRSGQGLGEQY
-	TRBV12-3/TRBV12-4	many	TRBJ2-1	ASSINEQF
-	TRBV7-8	many	TRBJ2-5	ASSLVGQETQY
TRBD2	TRBV27	many	TRBJ2-7	ASSFLSSGAYEQY
-	TRBV7-2	many	TRBJ2-7	ASSLSYSGLEQY
-	TRBV2	many	TRBJ2-7	ASRPDVSYEQY
TRBD1	TRBV7-6	-	TRBJ2-1	ASSYAGTVSYNEQF
TRBD1	TRBV6-5	many	TRBJ2-3	ASRTRGQGPNTQY
-	TRBV7-3	many	TRBJ2-1	ASSLTGTDYNEQF
TRBD2	TRBV28	many	TRBJ2-1	ASSLRGGVTEQF
TRBD1	TRBV24-1	once	TRBJ2-1	GASDLQDRAHEQF
TRBD1	TRBV27	-	TRBJ2-5	ASSLTGPQETQY
-	TRBV9	many	TRBJ2-1	ASSPRGDNEQF
-	TRBV5-6	many	TRBJ2-3	ASSRAGRPDTQY
-	TRBV21-1	many	TRBJ2-5	ASSKNQTGETQY
TRBD2	TRBV6-2/TRBV6-3	many	TRBJ2-1	ASSGTSGRAHEQF
-	TRBV25-1	many	TRBJ2-2	ASSERNFGELF
TRBD2	TRBV13	many	TRBJ2-1	ASTFFKGGSSSYNEQF
TRBD2	TRBV12-3/TRBV12-4	few	TRBJ2-1	AISLRRERRGGPRNEQF
-	TRBV12-3/TRBV12-4	many	TRBJ1-5	ASTFESGTAFGRPQH
TRBD2	TRBV2	many	TRBJ2-4	ASSSTSGRHGNIQY
-	TRBV19	few	TRBJ2-2	ASSILPWPDTGELF
-	TRBV7-2	many	TRBJ2-2	ASSLARDTGELF
-	TRBV9	many	TRBJ2-3	ASSPRTDTQY
TRBD2	TRBV4-1	many	TRBJ2-1	ASSPSGSGNEQF
TRBD1	TRBV7-9	many	TRBJ2-3	ASSLTGSPDTQY
TRBD1	TRBV5-1	many	TRBJ1-2	ASSFISGTGGIGGYT